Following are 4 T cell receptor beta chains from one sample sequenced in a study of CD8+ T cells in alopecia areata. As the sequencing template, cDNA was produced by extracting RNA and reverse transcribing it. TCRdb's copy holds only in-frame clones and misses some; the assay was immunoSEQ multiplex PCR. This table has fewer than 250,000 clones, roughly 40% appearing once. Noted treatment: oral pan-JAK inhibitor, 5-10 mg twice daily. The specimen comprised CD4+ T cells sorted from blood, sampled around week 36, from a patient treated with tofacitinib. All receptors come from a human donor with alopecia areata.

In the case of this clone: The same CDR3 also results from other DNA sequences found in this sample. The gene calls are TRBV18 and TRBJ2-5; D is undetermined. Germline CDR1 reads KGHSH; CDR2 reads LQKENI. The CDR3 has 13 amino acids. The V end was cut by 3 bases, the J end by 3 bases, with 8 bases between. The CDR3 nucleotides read TGTGCCAGCTCACCTAACCGGGAAGAGACCCAGTACTTC. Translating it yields CASSPNREETQYF.

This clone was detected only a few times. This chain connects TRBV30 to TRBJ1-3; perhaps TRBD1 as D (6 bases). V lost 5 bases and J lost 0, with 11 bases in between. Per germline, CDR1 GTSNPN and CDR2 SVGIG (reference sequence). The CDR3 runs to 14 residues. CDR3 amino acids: CAWDRSYSGNTIYF. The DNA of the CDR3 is TGTGCCTGGGACAGGTCTTACTCTGGAAACACCATATATTTT.

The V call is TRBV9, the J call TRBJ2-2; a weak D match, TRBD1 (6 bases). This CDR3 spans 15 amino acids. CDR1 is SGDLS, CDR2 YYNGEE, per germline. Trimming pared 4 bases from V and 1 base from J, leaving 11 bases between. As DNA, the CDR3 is TGTGCCAGCAGCAGGACAGCTAGGAACACCGGGGAGCTGTTTTTT. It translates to CASSRTARNTGELFF.

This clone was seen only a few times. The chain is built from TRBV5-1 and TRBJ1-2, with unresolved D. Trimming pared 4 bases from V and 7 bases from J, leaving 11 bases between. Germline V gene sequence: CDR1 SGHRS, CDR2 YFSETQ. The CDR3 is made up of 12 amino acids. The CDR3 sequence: CASSENVRGYTF. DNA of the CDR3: TGCGCCAGCAGCGAAAACGTTCGTGGCTACACCTTC.